A single sample gave rise to the 18 T cell receptor beta chains below, sequenced in a study of PD-L1 blockade in urothelial cancer. Stated time point: peripheral blood 6 weeks after treatment start. The protocol was immunoSEQ multiplex PCR, while the TCRdb copy is restricted to in-frame clones and leaves out a portion. The repertoire consists of about 120,000 clones, with about 82% occurring once and the leading ten covering 2.4%. Sequences were derived from PBMCs, sampled around atezolizumab (anti-PD-L1) treatment. Source of these receptors: a man aged 45-65 years with urothelial cancer.

The chain carries TRBV6-6 and TRBJ2-1; 8 positions agree with TRBD2. This CDR3 comprises 14 residues. Germline CDR1 MNHNY, CDR2 SVGAGI (reference sequence). Losses at the gene ends were 6 bases for V and 6 bases for J; bases not matched to a gene: 7. The CDR3 sequence is CASRISGGGNEQFF. As DNA, the CDR3 is TGTGCCAGCAGGATTTCCGGGGGGGGCAATGAGCAGTTCTTC.

The chain carries TRBV7-9 and TRBJ2-2; weak D call: TRBD1 (6 bases). The germline V and J ends were trimmed by 3 bases and 5 bases, with 13 bases remaining between them. Germline lookup yields CDR1 SEHNR and CDR2 FQNEAQ (reference sequence). The CDR3 sequence is 15 residues long. This CDR3 is CASSFLFQGTGELFF. The CDR3 DNA sequence: TGTGCCAGCAGCTTCCTGTTCCAGGGGACCGGGGAGCTGTTTTTT.

The chain links TRBV6-5 to TRBJ2-3; TRBD1 is a possible D gene (6 bases). The V gene lost 4 bases and the J gene lost 2 bases, with 10 bases spanning the gap. The CDR3 is made up of 14 amino acids. Germline-derived CDR1 and CDR2 are MNHEY and SVGAGI. CDR3 coding DNA: TGTGCCAGCAGTTCCAGGACAGCCACAGATACGCAGTATTTT. Its translation: CASSSRTATDTQYF.

The chain uses TRBV20-1 and TRBJ1-2; D gene ambiguous. V was pared by 4 bases and J by 3 bases, with 3 bases between. The CDR3 consists of 10 residues. Germline V gives CDR1 DFQATT, CDR2 SNEGSKA (reference sequence). CDR3 nucleotides: TGCAGTGCTACGGACTATGGCTACACCTTC. Translating gives CSATDYGYTF.

V and J are TRBV7-9 and TRBJ1-5, with TRBD1 matching over 7 bases. This CDR3 region has 15 residues. Trimming took 5 bases from V and 3 from J; bases not matched to a gene: 7. Germline CDR1 reads SEHNR; CDR2 reads FQNEAQ (reference sequence). The CDR3 protein is CASSGGTAINQPQHF. The CDR3 nucleotides read TGTGCCAGCAGCGGAGGGACAGCCATCAATCAGCCCCAGCATTTT.

This chain joins TRBV19 and TRBJ2-7; 16 bases agree with TRBD2. The CDR3 is made up of 17 amino acids. J was trimmed by 3 bases and V by 5 bases; bases with no gene match: 7. CDR1 is LNHDA and CDR2 is SQIVND in the germline V gene (reference sequence). The CDR3 DNA reads as TGTGCCAGTAGTGGAGGGGGGACTAGCGGGAGGGTCTACGAGCAGTACTTC. It encodes CASSGGGTSGRVYEQYF.

A word on this clone: The junction differs from germline at one of its ends, possibly a read error. The CDR3 DNA reads as TGTGCCAGCAGGACGGACTCACACTATGGCCACACCTTC. Protein: CASRTDSHYGHTF. This chain connects TRBV2 to TRBJ1-2; D is unclear. CDR1 SNHLY and CDR2 FYNNEI come from the germline V gene. The CDR3 has 13 residues. Variable domain in full (rest from reference TRBV2 and TRBJ1-2): EPEVTQTPSHQVTQMGQEVILRCVPISNHLYFYWYRQILGQKVEFLVSFYNNEISEKSEIFDDQFSVERPDGSNFTLKIRSTKLEDSAMYFCASRTDSHYGHTFGSGTRLTVV.

The rearrangement uses TRBV30 and TRBJ2-1; no firm D call. This CDR3 contains 11 residues. Trimming left V 1 base short and J 10 bases short, with 8 bases between. CDR1 and CDR2 from the germline V gene are GTSNPN and SVGIG (reference sequence). The CDR3 loop reads CAWSGASEQFF. In DNA form, the CDR3 reads TGTGCCTGGAGTGGCGCGAGCGAGCAGTTCTTC.

This clone was seen a single time. The chain uses TRBV30 and TRBJ2-7; no clear D gene. The CDR3 totals 11 residues. V lost 1 base and J lost 3, with 4 bases in between. The germline V gene has CDR1 GTSNPN and CDR2 SVGIG (reference sequence). Written as DNA, the CDR3 is TGTGCCTGGAGTGGAGGCTACGAGCAGTACTTC. This translates into CAWSGGYEQYF.

The chain is built from TRBV11-2 and TRBJ1-2, with 7 bases that match TRBD1. V lost 7 bases and J lost 3; bases outside the gene matches: 23. The CDR3 loop spans 19 amino acids. Germline values: CDR1 SGHAT, CDR2 FQNNGV. The CDR3 DNA reads TGTGCCAGCACCTCTGCGAAAACAGGGGCCTTCGATACCTACTATGGCTACACCTTC. This sequence encodes CASTSAKTGAFDTYYGYTF.

This clone was observed a single time. V is TRBV28 and J is TRBJ2-1; TRBD2 matches 7 bases. This CDR3 is built from 14 residues. CDR1 and CDR2 from the germline V gene are MDHEN and SYDVKM. V was pared by 8 bases and J by 5 bases, with 9 bases of the junction left unmatched. This chain's CDR3 is CASPRAGVDNEQFF. In DNA form, the CDR3 reads TGTGCCAGCCCACGGGCGGGAGTAGACAATGAGCAGTTCTTC.

A few counts support this clone. In nucleotides, the CDR3 is TGCGCCAGCAGCCCTAATGAAGCGGGAGTGGTCGAGCAGTACTTC. Translation: CASSPNEAGVVEQYF. The V gene is TRBV4-1, the J gene TRBJ2-7; 8 bases map to TRBD2. The CDR3 loop spans 15 amino acids. V dropped 4 bases and J dropped 6; count of bases not matched to a gene: 11. Germline CDR1 and CDR2: MGHRA and YSYEKL.

The chain carries TRBV6-1 and TRBJ1-4; 9 bases map to TRBD1. Germline CDR1 MNHNS, CDR2 SASEGT. Trimming removed 4 bases from V and 5 bases from J; junction bases left unmatched: 5. The length of the CDR3 is 15 residues. CDR3 residues: CASSVTGGGNEKLFF. CDR3 DNA sequence: TGTGCCAGCAGTGTCACAGGGGGCGGGAATGAAAAACTGTTTTTT.

The chain employs TRBV6-5 and TRBJ1-5, with 10 bases aligning to TRBD1. Germline values: CDR1 MNHEY, CDR2 SVGAGI. The CDR3 runs 13 residues. V lost 8 bases to trimming and J lost 5 bases; unmatched junction nucleotides: 3. The CDR3 spells CASGDRGDQPQHF. CDR3 coding DNA: TGTGCCAGCGGGGACAGGGGAGATCAGCCCCAGCATTTT.

This clone appeared many times. V usage is TRBV19 and J usage is TRBJ2-2; D not certain. Germline assignment: CDR1 LNHDA and CDR2 SQIVND (reference sequence). Trimming left V 4 bases short and J 5 bases short, with 5 bases between. This CDR3 is built from 12 residues. CDR3 nucleotides: TGTGCCAGTAGTACGTATACCGGGGAGCTGTTTTTT. Translated, it gives CASSTYTGELFF.

This clone was observed a handful of times. The chain has TRBV2 and TRBJ2-1; D is undetermined. The germline gives CDR1 SNHLY, CDR2 FYNNEI. The V end was cut by 4 bases, the J end by 6 bases, with 4 bases between. The CDR3 contains 11 residues. The CDR3 sequence is CASSAGNEQFF. The CDR3 DNA reads as TGTGCCAGCAGTGCAGGCAATGAGCAGTTCTTC.

This chain joins TRBV23-1 and TRBJ1-5; 8 bases line up with TRBD1. TRBV23-1 is given ORF status, its function remaining uncertain. The CDR3 is 14 amino acids. The trim removed 4 bases at V and 6 bases at J, leaving 5 bases unmatched. The CDR3 nucleotides read TGCGCCAGCAGTCGTCAGGGGGCTCTTCAGCCCCAGCATTTT. It encodes CASSRQGALQPQHF.

This sequence joins TRBV9 and TRBJ1-2, with 7 bases lining up with TRBD1. CDR1 is SGDLS and CDR2 is YYNGEE in the germline V gene. V lost 2 bases to trimming and J lost 0 bases; unmatched junction nucleotides: 10. CDR3 length: 17 amino acids. CDR3 amino acids: CASSVDGRGRSNYGYTF. The DNA of the CDR3 is TGTGCCAGCAGCGTGGACGGCAGGGGGAGATCTAACTATGGCTACACCTTC.